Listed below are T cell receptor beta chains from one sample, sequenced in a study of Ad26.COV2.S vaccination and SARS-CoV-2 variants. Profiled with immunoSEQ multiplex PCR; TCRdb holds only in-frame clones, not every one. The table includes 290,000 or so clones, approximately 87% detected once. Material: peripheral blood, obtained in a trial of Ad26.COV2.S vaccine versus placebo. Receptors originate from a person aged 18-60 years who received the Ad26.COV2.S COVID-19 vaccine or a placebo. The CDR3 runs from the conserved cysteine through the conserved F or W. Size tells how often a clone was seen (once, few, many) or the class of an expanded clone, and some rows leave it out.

CASSYFRPMNEKLFF,TRBV6-6,NA,TRBJ1-4
CAWSLSRIGEQYF,TRBV30,NA,TRBJ2-7
CASSRGNLGTGSSREQFF,TRBV6-4,NA,TRBJ2-1
CASSRGGGTEAFF,TRBV5-1,NA,TRBJ1-1
CASSSINRGDYGYTF,TRBV27,few,TRBJ1-2
CASSPLRRTEAFF,TRBV11-2,NA,TRBJ1-1
CASNARTGKDGYTF,TRBV6-5,NA,TRBJ1-2
CASSPTGEGYEQYF,TRBV3-1/TRBV3-2,NA,TRBJ2-7
CASRQAYEQYF,TRBV30,NA,TRBJ2-7
CASSTSTGGGYGYTF,TRBV19,NA,TRBJ1-2
CASSQEMAGDGSNSNYGYTF,TRBV4-3,NA,TRBJ1-2
CASSIQGIQPQHF,TRBV19,NA,TRBJ1-5
CSASGAGGPRKTQYF,TRBV20-1,NA,TRBJ2-5
CASSLEGGLAPYEQYF,TRBV5-1,once,TRBJ2-7
CASSLWGPEAFF,TRBV12-3/TRBV12-4,NA,TRBJ1-1
CASSGQSRGYTF,TRBV5-1,once,TRBJ1-2
CASSPPASEKLFF,TRBV4-2,NA,TRBJ1-4
CASLVDRGGTDTQYF,TRBV6-5,NA,TRBJ2-3
CSASGTSGKYEQYF,TRBV20-1,NA,TRBJ2-7
CASDPGGRNYGYTF,TRBV19,NA,TRBJ1-2
CASSLKGGEQFF,TRBV7-3,NA,TRBJ2-1
CASTHTGVSPLHF,TRBV19,NA,TRBJ1-6
CASRSSQDFSNYGYTF,TRBV6-6,NA,TRBJ1-2
CASSTRFILLAGGLRSSYNEQFF,TRBV21-1,NA,TRBJ2-1
CASSLMGKGPGEQYF,TRBV7-2,NA,TRBJ2-7
CASSLTGGWETQYF,TRBV7-3,once,TRBJ2-5
CASSQDLDSYNSPLHF,TRBV14,NA,TRBJ1-6
CASSPGPRITGWPASGELFF,TRBV4-2,NA,TRBJ2-2
CASSNGGNTEAFF,TRBV9,NA,TRBJ1-1
CASSVTGDSGETQYF,TRBV5-1,NA,TRBJ2-5
CATSRDFGTSDSTDTQYF,TRBV15,NA,TRBJ2-3
CASRQPGVNTEAFF,TRBV28,NA,TRBJ1-1
CASSYSENTEAFF,TRBV6-5,many,TRBJ1-1
CASSQGGASYNEQFF,TRBV3-1/TRBV3-2,NA,TRBJ2-1
CASSPGQGVMNTEAFF,TRBV5-5,NA,TRBJ1-1
CASSLKSGGPGELFF,TRBV7-2,NA,TRBJ2-2
CASSTIRQGDNEQFF,TRBV19,NA,TRBJ2-1
CASPNTGFNQPQHF,TRBV19,NA,TRBJ1-5
CASKQGLRNTIYF,TRBV28,few,TRBJ1-3
CASSESGTHNEQFF,TRBV5-4,NA,TRBJ2-1
CASSLTRTASTEAFF,TRBV5-1,NA,TRBJ1-1
CASSESAVPYNEQFF,TRBV10-1,NA,TRBJ2-1
CASGLPTLTGGEQYF,TRBV12-5,NA,TRBJ2-7
CASKSGLAGGQFF,TRBV12-3/TRBV12-4,once,TRBJ2-1
CASSRTIANYGYTF,TRBV7-9,NA,TRBJ1-2
CASSAWDSGNSGANVLTF,TRBV9,NA,TRBJ2-6
CASSYSMGTGSQYF,TRBV6-5,NA,TRBJ2-5
CASSVGLPRDTQYF,TRBV27,NA,TRBJ2-3
CASSHESQPLVTEAFF,TRBV3-1/TRBV3-2,NA,TRBJ1-1
CASSSTGGSSNQPQHF,TRBV19,NA,TRBJ1-5
CTSSQVPQNTEAFF,TRBV1,few,TRBJ1-1
CASSDPRDRGMDGYTF,TRBV25-1,NA,TRBJ1-2
CASSLSGGAYNEQFF,TRBV6-4,NA,TRBJ2-1
CASIMTQGDSSGYTF,TRBV5-4,NA,TRBJ1-2
CASSPVLLGKDTQYF,TRBV6-2/TRBV6-3,NA,TRBJ2-3
CAWSGGVTDTQYF,TRBV30,NA,TRBJ2-3
CASSGTGGEYTEAFF,TRBV2,NA,TRBJ1-1
CASSISDSNQPQHF,TRBV19,NA,TRBJ1-5
CASSPGLAEINEQFF,TRBV5-1,NA,TRBJ2-1